A single T cell receptor (beta chain) is shown here with its context. The sample comes from a study of CD8 T cells in Susac syndrome. TEMRA cells were FACS-enriched, with CD8+ and CD4+ T cells isolated negatively. Germline lookup yields CDR1 SNHLY and CDR2 FYNNEI. V was clipped by 2 bases and J by 3 bases; unmatched bases: 12. The CDR3 has 17 amino acids. With random hexamers, roughly 0.45 to 1 ug RNA was reverse transcribed. The authors amplified TCR beta CDR3 across 54 Vbeta and 13 Jbeta using immunoSEQ multiplex PCR. A single record per CDR3 protein comes from TCRdb applying MiXCR to the immunoSEQ multiplex PCR reads. The sample includes about 400,000 distinct CDR3 sequences, approximately 85% of them seen just once.

This receptor was identified in a human donor with multiple sclerosis. Sequenced sample: CD8+ T cells from PBMCs. V usage is TRBV2 and J usage is TRBJ1-2; 7 bases map to TRBD1. CDR3 protein: CASSEWAGGRSDYGYTF. CDR3 bases: TGTGCCAGCAGTGAATGGGCAGGGGGGCGGAGTGACTATGGCTACACCTTC.